A single sample is the source of the 6 T cell receptor beta chains below, sequenced in a study of CD8 T cells in ankylosing spondylitis (dated by TCRdb to 2016 to 2017). Antigens for these TCRs are unknown. Study-level results and caveats: Blood from ankylosing spondylitis patients appeared to be characterized by a TCR beta motif made up of seven or eight highly homologous amino acid variants.

Libraries were prepared through 5' RACE. Sequencing took place on an Illumina HiSeq 2500. TCRdb reprocessed the public reads (quality trimming at Q25 with fastp, clone calling with MiXCR) and kept in-frame beta chains. Every distinct CDR3 protein forms one entry, paired with its most common genes and DNA. A total of about 500,000 distinct CDR3 sequences appear in this sample, about 12% of them only once. The ten largest clones represent nearly 7% of the sample. Sequenced material: blood, either unsorted or a sorted T cell fraction (not recorded which). Source of these receptors: a male donor with ankylosing spondylitis.

The chain recombines TRBV2 with TRBJ1-1; D call uncertain. The length of the CDR3 is 13 residues. The germline V gene has CDR1 SNHLY and CDR2 FYNNEI. V lost 4 bases and J lost 0, with 6 bases in between. The CDR3 here is CASSAEMNTEAFF. The DNA for the CDR3 is TGTGCCAGCAGTGCGGAAATGAACACTGAAGCTTTCTTT.

This clonotype was counted only a few times. V usage is TRBV29-1 and J usage is TRBJ2-3, with TRBD2 matching 10 bases. J was trimmed by 8 bases and V by 3 bases; bases with no gene match: 5. CDR3 size: 13 residues. CDR1 and CDR2 from the germline V gene are SQVTM and ANQGSEA. The CDR3 reads CSVDVAGGVTQYF. The CDR3 nucleotides are TGCAGCGTTGACGTAGCGGGAGGTGTTACGCAGTATTTT.

This clonotype was seen repeatedly, ten times or more. This rearrangement joins TRBV29-1 to TRBJ2-3; D is ambiguous. CDR1 and CDR2 from the germline V gene are SQVTM and ANQGSEA. The CDR3 spans 15 residues. V was shortened by 4 bases and J by 1 base, with 15 bases between the two germline ends. CDR3 loop: CSVAGGDQRTDTQYF. In nucleotides, the CDR3 is TGCAGCGTTGCCGGTGGCGACCAGCGCACAGATACGCAGTATTTT.

The rearrangement joins TRBV6-1 to TRBJ1-2; 8 bases align to TRBD1. This CDR3 comprises 16 residues. Germline CDR1 is MNHNS and CDR2 is SASEGT. With V trimmed by 6 bases and J by 0 bases, 9 bases remained unmatched. The CDR3 loop reads CASREGQDPPNYGYTF. DNA of the CDR3: TGTGCCAGCAGAGAGGGACAGGATCCCCCTAACTATGGCTACACCTTC.

The chain has TRBV5-1 and TRBJ1-2; D is uncertain. Germline CDR1 is SGHRS and CDR2 is YFSETQ. The V end was cut by 0 bases, the J end by 8 bases, with 14 bases between. The CDR3 covers 14 residues. The CDR3 protein is CASSLVSVREGYTF. The CDR3 bases are TGCGCCAGCAGCTTGGTTTCGGTCCGGGAGGGCTACACCTTC.

The chain carries TRBV2 and TRBJ2-2; 9 bases fit TRBD1. The CDR3 runs to 15 residues. Germline V gives CDR1 SNHLY, CDR2 FYNNEI. The J segment lost 6 bases and the V segment lost 6 bases, leaving 8 bases of the junction unmatched. The CDR3 DNA reads as TGTGCCAGCAGCTTTACGACAGGGGGTTCCGGGGAGCTGTTTTTT. Its translation is CASSFTTGGSGELFF. Variable domain in full (rest from reference TRBV2 and TRBJ2-2): EPEVTQTPSHQVTQMGQEVILRCVPISNHLYFYWYRQILGQKVEFLVSFYNNEISEKSEIFDDQFSVERPDGSNFTLKIRSTKLEDSAMYFCASSFTTGGSGELFFGEGSRLTVL.